A selection of T cell receptor beta chains follows, all from one sample in a study of OX40 agonist ivuxolimab in advanced cancers. Profiled with immunoSEQ multiplex PCR; TCRdb holds only in-frame clones, not every one. The sample carries approximately 30,000 clones, 86% recorded once. Here the sequenced sample was CD4+ or CD8+ T cells sorted from blood, taken in a trial of the OX40 agonist ivuxolimab. Receptor source: an adult with an advanced solid tumor such as melanoma, head and neck, liver or kidney cancer. Both conserved end residues are part of each CDR3. Each record gives: J gene, clone size, D gene, CDR3 length, V gene, CDR3 DNA, CDR3 protein. The D gene is left open where the match is weak. The size entry is marked missing in some rows and otherwise reads once, few, many or a size class.

j_gene: TRBJ2-7
abundance: NA
d_gene: TRBD2
len: 15
v_gene: TRBV4-3
CDR3nt: TGCGCCAGCAGCCCCTACCCAGGGACTAGGTACGAGCAGTACTTC
CDR3aa: CASSPYPGTRYEQYF

j_gene: TRBJ2-7
abundance: NA
d_gene: NA
len: 13
v_gene: TRBV11-3
CDR3nt: TGTGCCAGCAGCTTAGCGGGTTCCTACGAGCAGTACTTC
CDR3aa: CASSLAGSYEQYF

j_gene: TRBJ1-3
abundance: NA
d_gene: NA
len: 14
v_gene: TRBV6-1
CDR3nt: TGTGCCAGCACCCTGGCGGACTCTGGAAACACCATATATTTT
CDR3aa: CASTLADSGNTIYF

j_gene: TRBJ2-1
abundance: NA
d_gene: NA
len: 15
v_gene: TRBV13
CDR3nt: TGTGCCAGCAGCTCTGCAGGTCTCGCCTACAATGAGCAGTTCTTC
CDR3aa: CASSSAGLAYNEQFF

j_gene: TRBJ1-1
abundance: NA
d_gene: NA
len: 16
v_gene: TRBV7-9
CDR3nt: TGTGCCAGCAGCGGTCGAGGGCAGGGTCCGAACACTGAAGCTTTCTTT
CDR3aa: CASSGRGQGPNTEAFF

j_gene: TRBJ2-7
abundance: NA
d_gene: NA
len: 14
v_gene: TRBV5-5
CDR3nt: TGTGCCAGCAGCTTGCTGGGACCAGGTTACGAGCAGTACTTC
CDR3aa: CASSLLGPGYEQYF

j_gene: TRBJ2-7
abundance: NA
d_gene: NA
len: 13
v_gene: TRBV10-1
CDR3nt: TGCGCCAGCAGCGAAGGGGCGGCCTACGAGCAGTACTTC
CDR3aa: CASSEGAAYEQYF

j_gene: TRBJ1-2
abundance: few
d_gene: NA
len: 14
v_gene: TRBV27
CDR3nt: TGTGCCAGCAGCGCAAGGGACACCGCCTATGGCTACACCTTC
CDR3aa: CASSARDTAYGYTF

j_gene: TRBJ1-3
abundance: NA
d_gene: NA
len: 13
v_gene: TRBV7-9
CDR3nt: TGTGCCAGCAGCTCCAGACAGAGAAACACCATATATTTT
CDR3aa: CASSSRQRNTIYF

j_gene: TRBJ1-1
abundance: NA
d_gene: NA
len: 14
v_gene: TRBV5-4
CDR3nt: TGTGCCAGCAGCTTTCGGCCTCTTTACACTGAAGCTTTCTTT
CDR3aa: CASSFRPLYTEAFF

j_gene: TRBJ2-1
abundance: once
d_gene: NA
len: 19
v_gene: TRBV7-9
CDR3nt: TGTGCCAGCAGTACGACAGGGGGCGGCGGGAGGGCCAGTCACAATGAGCAGTTCTTC
CDR3aa: CASSTTGGGGRASHNEQFF

j_gene: TRBJ2-7
abundance: NA
d_gene: TRBD2
len: 13
v_gene: TRBV29-1
CDR3nt: TGCAGCGTTACCGGGGGGGGTTCCTACGAGCAGTACTTC
CDR3aa: CSVTGGGSYEQYF

j_gene: TRBJ2-7
abundance: once
d_gene: NA
len: 14
v_gene: TRBV27
CDR3nt: TGTGCCAGCAGTGGATTGGGAGTGGGCTACGAGCAGTACTTC
CDR3aa: CASSGLGVGYEQYF

j_gene: TRBJ1-2
abundance: NA
d_gene: NA
len: 15
v_gene: TRBV6-5
CDR3nt: TGTGCCAGCAGTTACTCGGGAGGGCCTGATTATGGCTACACCTTC
CDR3aa: CASSYSGGPDYGYTF

j_gene: TRBJ2-5
abundance: NA
d_gene: NA
len: 13
v_gene: TRBV7-7
CDR3nt: TGTGCCAGCAGCCCTCAGTACCAAGAGACCCAGTACTTC
CDR3aa: CASSPQYQETQYF

j_gene: TRBJ2-5
abundance: NA
d_gene: TRBD2
len: 13
v_gene: TRBV5-6
CDR3nt: TGTGCCAGCAGCTTGGATGTTAGCGGGTTCTTACACTTC
CDR3aa: CASSLDVSGFLHF

j_gene: TRBJ2-3
abundance: NA
d_gene: NA
len: 15
v_gene: TRBV5-1
CDR3nt: TGCGCCAGCAGTCTATGGGGTGGCCTCACAGATACGCAGTATTTT
CDR3aa: CASSLWGGLTDTQYF

j_gene: TRBJ2-1
abundance: NA
d_gene: TRBD2
len: 14
v_gene: TRBV29-1
CDR3nt: TGCAGCGTTGAGACCAGCGGGAGAGCAAATGAGCAGTTCTTC
CDR3aa: CSVETSGRANEQFF

j_gene: TRBJ2-7
abundance: NA
d_gene: NA
len: 12
v_gene: TRBV6-6
CDR3nt: TGTGCCAGCATGGCGGGAATCTACGAGCAGTACTTC
CDR3aa: CASMAGIYEQYF

j_gene: TRBJ2-7
abundance: NA
d_gene: NA
len: 13
v_gene: TRBV7-9
CDR3nt: TGTGCCAGGGGGGCGGAAAGCTCCTACGAGCAGTACTTC
CDR3aa: CARGAESSYEQYF

j_gene: TRBJ2-2
abundance: NA
d_gene: NA
len: 15
v_gene: TRBV19
CDR3nt: TGTGCCAGTAGGACGGGACGGCTAAACACCGGGGAGCTGTTTTTT
CDR3aa: CASRTGRLNTGELFF

j_gene: TRBJ2-2
abundance: NA
d_gene: TRBD1
len: 15
v_gene: TRBV6-5
CDR3nt: TGTGCCAGCAGTTACTCATTAGGGGGCCCCGGGGAGCTGTTTTTT
CDR3aa: CASSYSLGGPGELFF

j_gene: TRBJ2-7
abundance: NA
d_gene: NA
len: 12
v_gene: TRBV7-9
CDR3nt: TGTGCCAGCAGCTTTACCCCGTACGAGCAGTACTTC
CDR3aa: CASSFTPYEQYF

j_gene: TRBJ2-3
abundance: NA
d_gene: NA
len: 15
v_gene: TRBV28
CDR3nt: TGTGCCAGCAGTTCAGGGTCCTCAGCCACAGATACGCAGTATTTT
CDR3aa: CASSSGSSATDTQYF

j_gene: TRBJ2-7
abundance: NA
d_gene: NA
len: 15
v_gene: TRBV7-2
CDR3nt: TGTGCCAGCAGCTTAGCAGGGGGACCAACCTACGAGCAGTACTTC
CDR3aa: CASSLAGGPTYEQYF

j_gene: TRBJ2-5
abundance: NA
d_gene: NA
len: 16
v_gene: TRBV27
CDR3nt: TGTGCCAGCACCCCCACTGGCGAGCAGTCGAGTGAGACCCAGTACTTC
CDR3aa: CASTPTGEQSSETQYF

j_gene: TRBJ2-3
abundance: NA
d_gene: NA
len: 14
v_gene: TRBV4-1
CDR3nt: TGCGCCAGCAGCCAAGTGGCTAGCACAGATACGCAGTATTTT
CDR3aa: CASSQVASTDTQYF